Shown below are 30 T cell receptor beta chains from a single sample sequenced in a study of blood T cell repertoires in COVID-19. Sequenced by immunoSEQ multiplex PCR; TCRdb stores in-frame clones only, minus some. The table shows 50,000 to 65,000 clones, with around nine tenths occurring only once. Material for sequencing was peripheral blood. These TCRs come from a human donor in a cohort sampled during active COVID-19.

This chain uses TRBV29-1 with TRBJ1-2; D is unresolved. CDR1 and CDR2 from the germline V gene are SQVTM and ANQGSEA. This CDR3 region has 11 residues. The V and J ends lost 6 bases and 4 bases respectively, with 9 bases between them. The CDR3 spells CSVDGSYGYTF. CDR3 DNA sequence: TGCAGCGTGGACGGGAGCTATGGCTACACCTTC.

The chain joins TRBV5-4 to TRBJ2-1, with TRBD2 identical over 10 bases. Looked up from germline, CDR1 is SGHNT and CDR2 is YYREEE (reference sequence). The V segment lost 4 bases and the J segment 3 bases; nucleotides outside the gene matches: 7. The CDR3 runs 16 residues. The CDR3: CASSRSGGSFYNEQFF. In nucleotides, the CDR3 is TGTGCCAGCAGCCGTAGCGGGGGGTCTTTCTACAATGAGCAGTTCTTC.

As DNA, the CDR3 is TGTGCCTGGAGTGGGGGGCTCGGACTAGCGGGCTTTGAGCAGTTCTTC. It yields the protein CAWSGGLGLAGFEQFF. The rearrangement uses TRBV30 and TRBJ2-1; 11 nucleotides agree with TRBD2. This CDR3 has 16 residues. The germline V gene encodes CDR1 GTSNPN and CDR2 SVGIG (reference sequence). With 1 base clipped from V and 9 bases from J, the junction kept 11 bases outside the gene matches.

The table lists this clone with a count of one. This chain uses TRBV12-3 or TRBV12-4 with TRBJ1-5; D might be TRBD1 (5 bases). The CDR3 extends over 13 amino acids. V gave up 5 bases and J gave up 4 bases, with 9 bases separating them. The CDR3, as DNA: TGTGCCAGCAGTCGACAGCTAAATCAGCCCCAGCATTTT. Amino acids: CASSRQLNQPQHF.

This CDR3 is CATSREGGAVGNTIYF. As DNA, the CDR3 is TGTGCCACCAGCAGAGAAGGGGGCGCGGTTGGAAACACCATATATTTT. The chain carries TRBV15 and TRBJ1-3, with TRBD1 matching over 7 bases. This CDR3 region has 16 residues. Germline CDR1 is LNHNV and CDR2 is YYDKDF (reference sequence). The V segment lost 0 bases and the J segment 3 bases; nucleotides outside the gene matches: 5.

The V call is TRBV7-9, the J call TRBJ2-5; TRBD1 might be the D (8 bases). The CDR3 length is 15 residues. Germline CDR1 reads SEHNR; CDR2 reads FQNEAQ (reference sequence). V lost 3 bases and J lost 5, with 16 bases in between. The chain's CDR3 is CASSLITGGGETQYF. CDR3 DNA: TGTGCCAGCAGCTTGATAACAGGGGGAGGGGAGACCCAGTACTTC.

This chain links TRBV7-2 with TRBJ1-2, with TRBD1 matching over 8 bases. In germline, CDR1 is SGHTA, CDR2 FQGNSA. This CDR3 has 14 amino acids. V lost 5 bases to trimming and J lost 3 bases; unmatched junction nucleotides: 5. Written as DNA, the CDR3 is TGTGCCAGCAGCCCGCAACAGGGGGACTATGGCTACACCTTC. Its translation is CASSPQQGDYGYTF.

In its sample, this clone was seen once. The chain joins TRBV5-5 to TRBJ2-1, with TRBD1 as a possible D gene (5 bases). The CDR3 is 16 amino acids. Germline V gene data show CDR1 as SGHKS and CDR2 as YYEKEE (reference sequence). The V end was cut by 4 bases, the J end by 4 bases, with 18 bases between. CDR3 residues: CASSPGPKRTYNEQFF. Here the CDR3 DNA reads TGTGCCAGCAGCCCAGGGCCGAAACGAACATACAATGAGCAGTTCTTC.

The chain links TRBV28 to TRBJ1-1; TRBD1 agrees at 7 bases. CDR1 is MDHEN and CDR2 is SYDVKM in the germline V gene. After removal of 5 bases from V and 4 bases from J, the junction contained 10 bases not matched to a gene. This CDR3 has 15 amino acids. This CDR3 reads CASSLRQGGTTEAFF. CDR3 nucleotide sequence: TGTGCCAGCAGTCTTCGACAGGGTGGAACCACTGAAGCTTTCTTT.

The chain carries TRBV2 and TRBJ1-3; D might be TRBD1 (5 bases). This CDR3 has 16 amino acids. Trimming stripped 5 bases from V and 0 bases from J, with 14 bases between. Germline lookup yields CDR1 SNHLY and CDR2 FYNNEI. The CDR3 bases are TGTGCCAGCAGTCCCCCAACAGGCTACTCTGGAAACACCATATATTTT. As protein: CASSPPTGYSGNTIYF. Based on the CDR3 plus reference TRBV2 and TRBJ1-3, the full variable domain is EPEVTQTPSHQVTQMGQEVILRCVPISNHLYFYWYRQILGQKVEFLVSFYNNEISEKSEIFDDQFSVERPDGSNFTLKIRSTKLEDSAMYFCASSPPTGYSGNTIYFGEGSWLTVV.

This chain uses TRBV24-1 with TRBJ1-1; 8 bases are shared with TRBD1. The junction had 1 base not matched to a gene; V was cut back by 7 bases and J by 1 base. The germline V gene has CDR1 KGHDR and CDR2 SFDVKD. The CDR3 covers 13 residues. CDR3 in amino acids: CATRTGANTEAFF. The CDR3, as DNA: TGTGCCACCAGGACAGGGGCGAACACTGAAGCTTTCTTT.

This clone is a singleton in its sample. In DNA form, the CDR3 reads TGTGCCACCAGTGACTTCGGGACTAGCGGGGGCTCCTACAATGAGCAGTTCTTC. Translation: CATSDFGTSGGSYNEQFF. This chain joins TRBV24-1 and TRBJ2-1, with TRBD2 matching over 14 bases. Trimming cost V 4 bases and J 0 bases; bases outside gene matches: 4. The CDR3 is 18 amino acids. CDR1 is KGHDR, CDR2 SFDVKD, per germline.

This chain uses TRBV19 with TRBJ2-1, with a tentative D call TRBD2 (5 bases). Trimming stripped 9 bases from V and 8 bases from J, with 17 bases between. Germline V gives CDR1 LNHDA, CDR2 SQIVND (reference sequence). This CDR3 has 13 residues. DNA for the CDR3: TGTGCCAGCGGACTGGCCCTCATCGATGAGCAGTTCTTC. Encoded protein: CASGLALIDEQFF.

The V call is TRBV2, the J call TRBJ2-4; 11 positions agree with TRBD1. Trimming cost V 4 bases and J 0 bases; bases outside gene matches: 2. The CDR3 has 16 residues. Germline V gene data show CDR1 as SNHLY and CDR2 as FYNNEI. The CDR3 protein is CASSADRGLAKNIQYF. CDR3 nucleotides: TGTGCCAGCAGTGCGGACAGGGGGCTAGCCAAAAACATTCAGTACTTC.

The rearrangement uses TRBV11-3 and TRBJ2-2; TRBD1 matches at 8 bases. Germline-derived CDR1 and CDR2 are SGHNT and YENEEA. Trimming removed 3 bases from V and 7 bases from J; junction bases left unmatched: 7. The CDR3 runs 15 residues. CDR3 nucleotides: TGTGCCAGCAGCTTTTGGACAGGGACGGACGGGGAGCTGTTTTTT. Protein sequence: CASSFWTGTDGELFF.

The chain uses TRBV9 and TRBJ2-6; D may be TRBD1 (6 bases). V lost 6 bases, J lost 0 bases, and 7 bases lay in between. Per germline, CDR1 SGDLS and CDR2 YYNGEE. The CDR3 is 14 residues long. The CDR3 sequence: CASKGVSGANVLTF. Written as DNA, the CDR3 is TGTGCCAGCAAGGGGGTCTCTGGGGCCAACGTCCTGACTTTC.

V and J are TRBV15 and TRBJ1-2; the match to TRBD1 covers 9 bases. With 4 bases clipped from V and 4 bases from J, the junction kept 7 bases outside the gene matches. This CDR3 is 15 amino acids long. Per germline, CDR1 LNHNV and CDR2 YYDKDF (reference sequence). The CDR3 bases are TGTGCCACCAGCATCGGGACAGGGCTCAGCTATGGCTACACCTTC. Amino acids: CATSIGTGLSYGYTF.

This chain links TRBV28 with TRBJ2-2, with D perhaps TRBD2 (6 bases). Germline V gives CDR1 MDHEN, CDR2 SYDVKM. V lost 6 bases to trimming and J lost 8 bases, with 19 bases between them. The CDR3 contains 15 residues. CDR3 sequence reads: CASSRAGLWAGELFF. DNA for the CDR3: TGTGCCAGCAGCCGCGCGGGGCTTTGGGCGGGGGAGCTGTTTTTT.

This clone was detected only once. The chain couples TRBV9 to TRBJ1-1; 7 bases map to TRBD1. V lost 4 bases, J lost 2 bases, and 11 bases stayed unmatched. This CDR3 region has 16 residues. CDR1 is SGDLS, CDR2 YYNGEE, per germline. The CDR3 DNA reads TGTGCCAGCAGCCGGATACCTGACAGGGCAAACACTGAAGCTTTCTTT. The encoded protein is CASSRIPDRANTEAFF. Full variable domain (outside the CDR3, taken from reference TRBV9 and TRBJ1-1): DSGVTQTPKHLITATGQRVTLRCSPRSGDLSVYWYQQSLDQGLQFLIQYYNGEERAKGNILERFSAQQFPDLHSELNLSSLELGDSALYFCASSRIPDRANTEAFFGQGTRLTVV.

The chain carries TRBV6-4 and TRBJ2-6, with a tentative D call TRBD2 (5 bases). V lost 2 bases to trimming and J lost 9 bases, with 8 bases between them. This CDR3 region has 13 residues. The germline gives CDR1 MRHNA, CDR2 SNTAGT. CDR3 in amino acids: CASSDAGGNVLTF. The DNA of the CDR3 is TGTGCCAGCAGTGACGCGGGCGGCAACGTCCTGACTTTC.

The chain is built from TRBV4-2 and TRBJ2-5; 8 nucleotides agree with TRBD2. In germline, CDR1 is LGHNA, CDR2 YNFKEQ. Germline trimming cut 4 bases from V and 5 bases from J; bases unmatched to any gene: 9. The CDR3 contains 15 residues. CDR3 coding DNA: TGTGCCAGCAGCCCAGAAGCGGGAGTATCCGAGACCCAGTACTTC. This gives the protein CASSPEAGVSETQYF.

This sequence joins TRBV29-1 and TRBJ1-2, with D uncertain. The CDR3 loop spans 13 amino acids. The V end lost 4 bases, the J end lost 7 bases, and 16 bases lay between the germline ends. From germline, CDR1 is SQVTM and CDR2 ANQGSEA. CDR3 DNA sequence: TGCAGCGTTGGAGATTTGGGCAGAAGTGGCTACACCTTC. This encodes CSVGDLGRSGYTF.

A few counts support this clone. The chain has TRBV12-3 or TRBV12-4 and TRBJ2-7; the D gene is possibly TRBD1 (6 bases). This CDR3 is 11 amino acids long. V was clipped by 4 bases and J by 5 bases, with 6 bases between them. This chain's CDR3 is CASSYRDEQYF. For the CDR3, the DNA is TGTGCCAGCAGTTACAGGGACGAGCAGTACTTC.

J is TRBJ2-1 and V is TRBV10-3; 8 nucleotides match TRBD2. CDR3 size: 16 residues. V shed 6 bases and J 3 bases; nucleotides not matched to a gene: 10. CDR1 is ENHRY and CDR2 is SYGVKD in the germline V gene. The chain's CDR3 is CAISSGGEGGYNEQFF. CDR3 nucleotides: TGTGCCATCAGCTCCGGGGGGGAAGGGGGCTACAATGAGCAGTTCTTC.

This chain connects TRBV7-2 to TRBJ2-5; D is unclear. The V gene lost 3 bases and the J gene lost 4 bases, with 6 bases spanning the gap. The CDR3 is 12 amino acids. Per the germline V gene, CDR1 is SGHTA and CDR2 is FQGNSA. The CDR3 reads CASSFFRETQYF. CDR3 DNA: TGTGCCAGCAGCTTTTTTCGAGAGACCCAGTACTTC.

The DNA of the CDR3 is TGTGCCAGCAGCCAATATGGGGGGACTGAAGCTTTCTTT. Its protein product is CASSQYGGTEAFF. The chain joins TRBV7-2 to TRBJ1-1, with D perhaps TRBD1 (5 bases). The germline V gene has CDR1 SGHTA and CDR2 FQGNSA. The CDR3 covers 13 residues. Trimming stripped 5 bases from V and 5 bases from J, with 12 bases between.

The chain uses TRBV5-1 and TRBJ2-1; 11 positions agree with TRBD2. CDR3 length equals 15 residues. J lost 9 bases, V lost 5 bases, and 10 bases had no gene match. Germline V gives CDR1 SGHRS, CDR2 YFSETQ. CDR3 in amino acids: CASRPSSGGPGEQFF. The CDR3 nucleotides are TGCGCCAGCAGACCATCTAGCGGGGGGCCCGGTGAGCAGTTCTTC.

The chain is built from TRBV7-9 and TRBJ2-7; tentative D call: TRBD1 (6 bases). CDR1 is SEHNR, CDR2 FQNEAQ, per germline (reference sequence). This CDR3 comprises 13 residues. V was cut by 3 bases and J by 5 bases, with 11 bases left in between. CDR3 residues: CASSLYRENEQYF. The CDR3 region has the DNA TGTGCCAGCAGCTTGTACAGGGAAAACGAGCAGTACTTC. Full variable domain (outside the CDR3, taken from reference TRBV7-9 and TRBJ2-7): DTGVSQNPRHKITKRGQNVTFRCDPISEHNRLYWYRQTLGQGPEFLTYFQNEAQLEKSRLLSDRFSAERPKGSFSTLEIQRTEQGDSAMYLCASSLYRENEQYFGPGTRLTVT.

The chain recombines TRBV7-9 with TRBJ1-1; TRBD1 aligns across 9 bases. With 4 bases clipped from V and 12 bases from J, the junction kept 6 bases outside the gene matches. The germline CDR1 and CDR2 sequences are SEHNR and FQNEAQ (reference sequence). This CDR3 contains 12 residues. CDR3: CASSSRTGETFF. In nucleotides, the CDR3 is TGTGCCAGCAGCTCCAGGACAGGGGAAACTTTCTTT.

The chain couples TRBV27 to TRBJ2-7, with 16 bases that match TRBD2. Germline CDR1 reads MNHEY; CDR2 reads SMNVEV (reference sequence). J lost 1 base, V lost 3 bases, and 3 bases had no gene match. The CDR3 runs 17 residues. CDR3 protein: CASSLGLAGGPSYEQYF. The CDR3, as DNA: TGTGCCAGCAGTTTGGGACTAGCGGGAGGGCCGTCCTACGAGCAGTACTTC.